This TCR beta chain was recovered during a study of CD8+CD57+ T cells in acquired aplastic anemia. Germline-derived CDR1 and CDR2 are SQVTM and ANQGSEA. The CDR3 runs 12 residues. Deletions cut 5 bases from V and 3 bases from J, with 11 bases between. TCR beta VDJ and CDR3 profiling used genomic DNA as template. TCRdb re-analysed the reads in MiXCR, keeping a single row per CDR3 protein. The repertoire consists of some 290,000 distinct CDR3 sequences, with about 56% occurring once and the leading ten covering roughly 8%. The rearrangement joins TRBV29-1 to TRBJ2-7, with a possible D match to TRBD1 (6 bases). Sequenced: sorted CD4+, CD8+, or CD8+CD57+ T cells (not recorded which) from PBMCs. The TCR sequence derives from a human donor with severe aplastic anemia or a healthy control (not recorded which). The CDR3: CSVRSDSYEQYF. The CDR3 DNA reads as TGCAGCGTTCGCTCGGACAGCTACGAGCAGTACTTC.